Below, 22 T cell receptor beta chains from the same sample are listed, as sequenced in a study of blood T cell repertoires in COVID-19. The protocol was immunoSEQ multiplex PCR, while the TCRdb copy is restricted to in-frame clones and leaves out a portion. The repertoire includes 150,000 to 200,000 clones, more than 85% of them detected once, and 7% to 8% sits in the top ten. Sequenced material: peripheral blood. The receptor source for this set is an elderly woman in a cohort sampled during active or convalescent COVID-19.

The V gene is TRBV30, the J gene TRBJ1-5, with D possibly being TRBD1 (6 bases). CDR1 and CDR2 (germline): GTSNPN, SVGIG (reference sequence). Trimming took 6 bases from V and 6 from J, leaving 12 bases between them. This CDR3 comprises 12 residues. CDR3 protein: CACKIGGQPQHF. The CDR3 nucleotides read TGTGCCTGTAAGATAGGGGGTCAGCCCCAGCATTTT.

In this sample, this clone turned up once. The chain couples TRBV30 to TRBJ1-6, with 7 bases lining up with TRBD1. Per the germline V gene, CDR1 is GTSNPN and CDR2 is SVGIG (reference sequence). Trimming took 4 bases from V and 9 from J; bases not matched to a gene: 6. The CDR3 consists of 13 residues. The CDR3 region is CAWMETGISPLHF. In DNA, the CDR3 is TGTGCCTGGATGGAGACAGGGATTTCACCCCTCCACTTT.

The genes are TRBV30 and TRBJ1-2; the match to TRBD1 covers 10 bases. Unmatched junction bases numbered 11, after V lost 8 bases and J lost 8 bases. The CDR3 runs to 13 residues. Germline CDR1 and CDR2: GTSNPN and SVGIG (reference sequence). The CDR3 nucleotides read TGTGCCAGGGGGACAGGGGCCCCCATAGGCTACACCTTC. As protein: CARGTGAPIGYTF.

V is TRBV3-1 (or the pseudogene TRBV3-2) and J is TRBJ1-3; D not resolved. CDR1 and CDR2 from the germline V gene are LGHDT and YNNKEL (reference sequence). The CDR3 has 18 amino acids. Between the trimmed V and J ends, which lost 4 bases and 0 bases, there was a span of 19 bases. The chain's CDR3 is CASSPEGGLILSGNTIYF. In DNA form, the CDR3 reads TGTGCCAGCAGCCCCGAGGGAGGGCTTATACTCTCTGGAAACACCATATATTTT.

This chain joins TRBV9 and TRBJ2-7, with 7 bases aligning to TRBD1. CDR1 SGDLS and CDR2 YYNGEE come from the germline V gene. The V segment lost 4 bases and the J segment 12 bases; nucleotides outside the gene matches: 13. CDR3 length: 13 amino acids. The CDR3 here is CASSPPRQGSRYF. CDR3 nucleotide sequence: TGTGCCAGCAGCCCCCCCAGACAGGGCAGTCGGTACTTC.

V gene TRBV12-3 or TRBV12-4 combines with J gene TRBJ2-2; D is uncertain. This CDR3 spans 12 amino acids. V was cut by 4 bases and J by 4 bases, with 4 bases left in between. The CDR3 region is CASSSFTGELFF. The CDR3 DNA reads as TGTGCCAGCAGTTCCTTCACCGGGGAGCTGTTTTTT.

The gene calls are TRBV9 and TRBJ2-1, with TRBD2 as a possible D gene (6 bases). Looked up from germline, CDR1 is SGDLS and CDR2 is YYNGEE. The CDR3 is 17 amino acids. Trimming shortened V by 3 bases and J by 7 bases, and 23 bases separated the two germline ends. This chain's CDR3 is CASSAPGVTGVGNEQFF. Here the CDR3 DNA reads TGTGCCAGCAGCGCCCCTGGTGTTACGGGAGTTGGGAATGAGCAGTTCTTC. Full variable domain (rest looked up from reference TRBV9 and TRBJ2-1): DSGVTQTPKHLITATGQRVTLRCSPRSGDLSVYWYQQSLDQGLQFLIQYYNGEERAKGNILERFSAQQFPDLHSELNLSSLELGDSALYFCASSAPGVTGVGNEQFFGPGTRLTVL.

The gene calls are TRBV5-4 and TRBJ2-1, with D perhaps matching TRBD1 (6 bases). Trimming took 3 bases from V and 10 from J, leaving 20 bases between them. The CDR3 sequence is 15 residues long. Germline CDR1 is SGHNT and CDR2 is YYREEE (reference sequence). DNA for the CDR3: TGTGCCAGCAGCTACCCGGGACAAAGCAATCGAGAGCAGTTCTTC. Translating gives CASSYPGQSNREQFF.

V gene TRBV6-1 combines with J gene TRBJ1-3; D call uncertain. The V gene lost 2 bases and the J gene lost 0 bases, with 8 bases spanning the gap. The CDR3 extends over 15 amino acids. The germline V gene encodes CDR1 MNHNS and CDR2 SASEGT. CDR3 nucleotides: TGTGCCAGCAGTGAACGAGATGACTCTGGAAACACCATATATTTT. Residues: CASSERDDSGNTIYF.

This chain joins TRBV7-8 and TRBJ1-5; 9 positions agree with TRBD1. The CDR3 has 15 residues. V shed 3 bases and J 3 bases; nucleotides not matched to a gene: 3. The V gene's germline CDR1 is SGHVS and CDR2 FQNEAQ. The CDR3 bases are TGTGCCAGCAGCTTCGGGGACAGGGCCAATCAGCCCCAGCATTTT. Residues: CASSFGDRANQPQHF.

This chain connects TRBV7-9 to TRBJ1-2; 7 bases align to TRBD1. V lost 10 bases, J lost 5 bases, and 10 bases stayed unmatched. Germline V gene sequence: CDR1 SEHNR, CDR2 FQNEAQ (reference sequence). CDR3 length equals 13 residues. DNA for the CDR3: TGTGCCATCCCGTTGACAGGGCAGTATGGCTACACCTTC. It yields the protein CAIPLTGQYGYTF.

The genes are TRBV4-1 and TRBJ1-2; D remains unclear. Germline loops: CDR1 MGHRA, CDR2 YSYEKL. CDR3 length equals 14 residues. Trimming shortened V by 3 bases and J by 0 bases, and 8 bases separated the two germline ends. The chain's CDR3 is CASSHQITNYGYTF. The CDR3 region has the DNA TGCGCCAGCAGCCATCAGATAACTAACTATGGCTACACCTTC.

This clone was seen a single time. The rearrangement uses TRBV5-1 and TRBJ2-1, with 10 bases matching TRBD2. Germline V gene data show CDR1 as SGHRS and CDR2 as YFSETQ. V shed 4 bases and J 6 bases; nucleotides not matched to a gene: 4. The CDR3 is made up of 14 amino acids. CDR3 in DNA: TGCGCCAGCAGCCCCCCTAGCGGGAGCAATGAGCAGTTCTTC. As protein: CASSPPSGSNEQFF.

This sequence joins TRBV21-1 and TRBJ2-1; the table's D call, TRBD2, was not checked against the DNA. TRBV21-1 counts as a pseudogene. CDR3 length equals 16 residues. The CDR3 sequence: CASSRPWAGSNNEQFF. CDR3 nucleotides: TGTGCCAGCAGCCGTCCTTGGGCGGGGTCGAACAATGAGCAGTTCTTC.

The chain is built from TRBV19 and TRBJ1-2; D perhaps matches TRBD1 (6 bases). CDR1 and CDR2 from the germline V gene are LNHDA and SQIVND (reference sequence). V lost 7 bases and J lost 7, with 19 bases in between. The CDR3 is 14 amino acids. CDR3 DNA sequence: TGTGCCAGTACGACCTCAACAGGGTTCTCTGGCTACACCTTC. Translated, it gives CASTTSTGFSGYTF.

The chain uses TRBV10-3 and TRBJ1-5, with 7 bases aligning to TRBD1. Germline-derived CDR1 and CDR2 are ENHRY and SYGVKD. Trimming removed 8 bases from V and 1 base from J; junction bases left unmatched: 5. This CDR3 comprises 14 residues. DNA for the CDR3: TGTGCCATCGGCGCAGGGGGGAGCAATCAGCCCCAGCATTTT. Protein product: CAIGAGGSNQPQHF.

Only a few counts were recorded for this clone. The CDR3 coding sequence is TGTGCCAGCAGGTGGACAGGGGGGGTATCAGATGAAAAACTGTTTTTT. Its translation is CASRWTGGVSDEKLFF. V usage is TRBV2 and J usage is TRBJ1-4, with 10 bases matching TRBD1. The CDR3 sequence is 16 residues long. Trimming cost V 6 bases and J 6 bases; bases outside gene matches: 10. Germline assignment: CDR1 SNHLY and CDR2 FYNNEI. Complete variable domain (other parts from reference TRBV2 and TRBJ1-4): EPEVTQTPSHQVTQMGQEVILRCVPISNHLYFYWYRQILGQKVEFLVSFYNNEISEKSEIFDDQFSVERPDGSNFTLKIRSTKLEDSAMYFCASRWTGGVSDEKLFFGSGTQLSVL.

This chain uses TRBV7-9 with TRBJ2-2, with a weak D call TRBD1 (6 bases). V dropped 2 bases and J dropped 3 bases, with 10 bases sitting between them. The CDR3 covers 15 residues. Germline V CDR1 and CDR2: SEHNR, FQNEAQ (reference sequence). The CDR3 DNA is TGTGCCAGCAGCTTACGTTCAGGGGACACCGGGGAGCTGTTTTTT. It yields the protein CASSLRSGDTGELFF.

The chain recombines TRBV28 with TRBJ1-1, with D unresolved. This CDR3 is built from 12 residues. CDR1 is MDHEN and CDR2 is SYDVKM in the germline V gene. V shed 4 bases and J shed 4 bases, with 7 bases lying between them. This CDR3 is CASSYTFTEAFF. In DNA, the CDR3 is TGTGCCAGCAGTTACACGTTCACTGAAGCTTTCTTT.

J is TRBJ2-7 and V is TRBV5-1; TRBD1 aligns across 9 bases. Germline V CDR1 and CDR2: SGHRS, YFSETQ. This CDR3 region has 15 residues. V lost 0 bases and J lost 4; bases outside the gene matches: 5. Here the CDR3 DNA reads TGCGCCAGCAGCTTGGAGGGACAGGGCGGATACGAGCAGTACTTC. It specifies CASSLEGQGGYEQYF.

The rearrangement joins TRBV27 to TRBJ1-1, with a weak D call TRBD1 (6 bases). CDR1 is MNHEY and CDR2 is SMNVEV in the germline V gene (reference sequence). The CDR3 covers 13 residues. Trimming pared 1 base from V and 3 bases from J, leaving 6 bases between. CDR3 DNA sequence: TGTGCCAGCAGTTTATGGACAGACACTGAAGCTTTCTTT. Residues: CASSLWTDTEAFF.

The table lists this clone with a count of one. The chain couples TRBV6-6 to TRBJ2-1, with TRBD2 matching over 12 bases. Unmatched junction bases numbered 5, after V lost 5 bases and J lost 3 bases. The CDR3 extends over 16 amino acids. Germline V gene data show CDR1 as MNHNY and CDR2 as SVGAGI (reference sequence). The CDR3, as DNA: TGTGCCAGCAGTACTAGCGGGGGGACTCACTACAATGAGCAGTTCTTC. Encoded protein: CASSTSGGTHYNEQFF.